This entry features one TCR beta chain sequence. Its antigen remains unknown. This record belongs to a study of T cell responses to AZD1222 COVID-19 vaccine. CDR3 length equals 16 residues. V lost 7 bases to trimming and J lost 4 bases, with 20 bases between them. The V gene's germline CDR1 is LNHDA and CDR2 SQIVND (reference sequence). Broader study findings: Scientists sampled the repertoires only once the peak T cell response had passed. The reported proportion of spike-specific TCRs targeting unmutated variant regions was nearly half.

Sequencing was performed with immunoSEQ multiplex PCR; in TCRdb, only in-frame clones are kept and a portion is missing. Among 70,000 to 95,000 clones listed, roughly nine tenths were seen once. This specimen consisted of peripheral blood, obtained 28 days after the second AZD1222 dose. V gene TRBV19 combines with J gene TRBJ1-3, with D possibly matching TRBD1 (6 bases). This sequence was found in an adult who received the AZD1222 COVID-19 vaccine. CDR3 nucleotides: TGTGCCAGTACGGCACCGACAGGTCTACCGGGAAACACCATATATTTT. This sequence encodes CASTAPTGLPGNTIYF.